This T cell receptor (beta chain) was profiled in a study of T-cell reconstitution after alpha-beta-depleted transplantation in children. Unique molecular identifiers tagged the TCRbeta library. MiXCR, applied by TCRdb to the PCR reads, yields one record per CDR3 protein. Here the sample spans 190,000 or so distinct CDR3 sequences, about 6.3% being singletons. In its sample, this clonotype was seen many times. The CDR3 is 14 amino acids. Germline CDR1 SEHNR, CDR2 FQNEAQ (reference sequence). V lost 6 bases, J lost 3 bases, and 13 bases lay in between. Sequenced here: PBMCs from the stem cell graft donor, sampled from the stem cell graft. The receptor comes from a human donor who donated a stem cell graft to a child with Wiskott-Aldrich syndrome. The V and J genes are TRBV7-9 and TRBJ2-3, with D possibly being TRBD1 (6 bases). CDR3 sequence: CASRTGQITDTQYF. The CDR3 DNA reads TGTGCCAGCAGGACAGGACAGATTACAGATACGCAGTATTTT.